One sample yielded the 27 T cell receptor beta chains listed below, sequenced in a study of T-cell reconstitution after alpha-beta-depleted transplantation in children. As it was prepared, the TCRbeta library received unique molecular identifiers. Via MiXCR, TCRdb re-called the PCR reads, giving one row per CDR3 protein. The data show 450,000 to 550,000 distinct CDR3 sequences, roughly 10% seen once. Sequences were derived from PBMCs, mostly from graft donor cells, sampled 180 days after TCRalphabeta/CD19-depleted stem cell transplant. These receptors originate from a female patient under 10 years old who had a stem cell transplant for aplastic anemia, so the T cells may come from the graft donor.

The V gene is TRBV7-8, the J gene TRBJ2-2, with a possible D match to TRBD1 (6 bases). This CDR3 contains 15 residues. V shed 5 bases and J shed 4 bases, with 14 bases lying between them. CDR1 is SGHVS, CDR2 FQNEAQ, per germline. The CDR3 DNA sequence: TGTGCCAGCAGCCTGTCACAGGGTCGCACCGGGGAGCTGTTTTTT. It specifies CASSLSQGRTGELFF.

This clonotype has a count of ten or more. The CDR3 DNA reads TGTGCCAGCAGCCTCAGCGTAGATCCCTACAATGAGCAGTTCTTC. Amino acid sequence: CASSLSVDPYNEQFF. V is TRBV7-2 and J is TRBJ2-1; D is uncertain. Germline V gives CDR1 SGHTA, CDR2 FQGNSA. Trimming took off 5 bases at V and 2 bases at J, with 13 bases between the two ends. The CDR3 is made up of 15 amino acids.

This clonotype was recorded many times. The gene calls are TRBV29-1 and TRBJ2-7; D not certain. Germline CDR1 SQVTM, CDR2 ANQGSEA. This CDR3 contains 13 residues. V dropped 0 bases and J dropped 3 bases, with 9 bases sitting between them. The CDR3 region is CSVEDASIYEQYF. CDR3 sequence (DNA): TGCAGCGTTGAAGATGCTTCGATCTACGAGCAGTACTTC.

The V call is TRBV4-3, the J call TRBJ2-6, with 7 bases fitting TRBD2. The CDR3 contains 16 residues. After removal of 4 bases from V and 1 base from J, the junction contained 4 bases not matched to a gene. Germline lookup yields CDR1 LGHNA and CDR2 YSLEER. The CDR3 coding sequence is TGCGCCAGCAGCCGAGGGAGGGGTTCTGGGGCCAACGTCCTGACTTTC. This encodes CASSRGRGSGANVLTF.

This clonotype was found a few times. The chain employs TRBV24-1 and TRBJ2-1; no reliable D call. Germline V gene sequence: CDR1 KGHDR, CDR2 SFDVKD. Trimming took off 4 bases at V and 4 bases at J, with 1 base between the two ends. The CDR3 extends over 11 amino acids. The CDR3, as DNA: TGTGCCACCAGTGAATACAATGAGCAGTTCTTC. Translated, it gives CATSEYNEQFF.

This clonotype was found a few times. V and J are TRBV7-2 and TRBJ1-6, with a weak D call TRBD1 (6 bases). Germline loops: CDR1 SGHTA, CDR2 FQGNSA. This CDR3 spans 15 amino acids. V was clipped by 5 bases and J by 4 bases, with 12 bases between them. In DNA form, the CDR3 reads TGTGCCAGCAGCACACGACAGGTGTATAATTCACCCCTCCACTTT. This encodes CASSTRQVYNSPLHF.

The chain has TRBV28 and TRBJ2-5; TRBD2 matches 10 bases. This CDR3 has 14 amino acids. The V gene's germline CDR1 is MDHEN and CDR2 SYDVKM. The V and J ends lost 5 bases and 9 bases, in that order; junction bases with no gene match: 9. CDR3: CASSTGLAPRAQYF. CDR3 nucleotides: TGTGCCAGCAGTACGGGACTAGCGCCTAGGGCCCAGTACTTC. The full variable domain, in which reference TRBV28 and TRBJ2-5 provide the parts outside the CDR3, is DVKVTQSSRYLVKRTGEKVFLECVQDMDHENMFWYRQDPGLGLRLIYFSYDVKMKEKGDIPEGYSVSREKKERFSLILESASTNQTSMYLCASSTGLAPRAQYFGPGTRLLVL.

This clonotype turned up a few times. The chain employs TRBV4-3 and TRBJ1-5, with D unresolved. Trimming removed 0 bases from V and 2 bases from J, with 8 bases in between. Germline-derived CDR1 and CDR2 are LGHNA and YSLEER. The CDR3 is 15 amino acids. The CDR3 nucleotides are TGCGCCAGCAGCCAAGATTTGCAGGGCAATCAGCCCCAGCATTTT. Protein sequence: CASSQDLQGNQPQHF.

This clonotype was detected only a few times. The rearrangement joins TRBV7-3 to TRBJ2-1, with TRBD2 matching 10 bases. Germline CDR1 is SGHTA and CDR2 is FQGTGA. The CDR3 consists of 15 residues. The junction had 4 bases not matched to a gene; V was cut back by 4 bases and J by 4 bases. The CDR3 bases are TGTGCCAGCAGCTCGGGACTAGCGCTATACAATGAGCAGTTCTTC. Its translation is CASSSGLALYNEQFF.

The rearrangement uses TRBV5-5 and TRBJ1-4; 7 bases align to TRBD1. Germline V gives CDR1 SGHKS, CDR2 YYEKEE (reference sequence). Trimming cost V 4 bases and J 6 bases; bases outside gene matches: 9. The CDR3 loop spans 15 amino acids. The DNA of the CDR3 is TGTGCCAGCAGCGGATCGGGACAGAGTTATGAAAAACTGTTTTTT. As protein: CASSGSGQSYEKLFF.

This clonotype was detected only a few times. J is TRBJ2-7 and V is TRBV27; 7 nucleotides match TRBD1. The CDR3 consists of 14 residues. V dropped 8 bases and J dropped 2; count of bases not matched to a gene: 9. CDR1 and CDR2 from the germline V gene are MNHEY and SMNVEV (reference sequence). Here the CDR3 DNA reads TGTGCCAGCCACGGGACAGTCTCGCCCTACGAGCAGTACGTC. This gives the protein CASHGTVSPYEQYV.

The V call is TRBV5-1, the J call TRBJ2-1, with D unclear. Per germline, CDR1 SGHRS and CDR2 YFSETQ. There are 14 residues in the CDR3. The V end was cut by 1 base, the J end by 6 bases, with 11 bases between. CDR3 sequence reads: CASSLITNGNEQFF. The CDR3 DNA reads as TGCGCCAGCAGCTTGATCACGAACGGCAATGAGCAGTTCTTC.

This chain connects TRBV5-6 to TRBJ2-3; 7 bases agree with TRBD1. Trimming removed 0 bases from V and 3 bases from J; junction bases left unmatched: 7. Germline V gives CDR1 SGHDT, CDR2 YYEEEE. The CDR3 loop spans 16 amino acids. CDR3 sequence (DNA): TGTGCCAGCAGCTTGGTATTAAGGGGGCGGACAGATACGCAGTATTTT. This codes for CASSLVLRGRTDTQYF.

The V and J genes are TRBV6-1 and TRBJ1-2, with D unclear. CDR1 and CDR2 from the germline V gene are MNHNS and SASEGT. Trimming cost V 5 bases and J 5 bases, with 15 bases left between them. The CDR3 has 14 amino acids. CDR3 in amino acids: CASSPTRSGYGYTF. The CDR3 DNA reads as TGTGCCAGCAGTCCCACGCGAAGCGGTTATGGCTACACCTTC.

This clonotype was seen only a few times. CDR3 residues: CASNWGYPSEQFF. CDR3 nucleotides: TGTGCCAGCAATTGGGGCTACCCTAGTGAGCAGTTCTTC. The chain recombines TRBV6-2 or TRBV6-3 with TRBJ2-1, with D possibly TRBD1 on 5 matching bases. CDR1 MNHEY and CDR2 SVGEGT come from the germline V gene. The ends were cut back, 7 bases at V and 9 bases at J, with 16 bases in the middle. The CDR3 has 13 residues.

J is TRBJ1-5 and V is TRBV7-2; 7 nucleotides match TRBD1. Trimming took 4 bases from V and 2 from J; bases not matched to a gene: 5. Per germline, CDR1 SGHTA and CDR2 FQGNSA. This CDR3 contains 15 residues. This CDR3 is CASSWRGTGNQPQHF. CDR3 in DNA: TGTGCCAGCAGCTGGAGAGGGACAGGCAATCAGCCCCAGCATTTT.

The chain combines TRBV4-1 with TRBJ1-1, with a weak D call TRBD1 (6 bases). This CDR3 region has 16 residues. V was clipped by 2 bases and J by 0 bases, with 13 bases between them. CDR1 MGHRA and CDR2 YSYEKL come from the germline V gene. The CDR3 coding sequence is TGCGCCAGCAGCCAATGGGGACAAGCAATGAACACTGAAGCTTTCTTT. This codes for CASSQWGQAMNTEAFF.

This clonotype was recorded a few times. The chain is built from TRBV7-7 and TRBJ2-7, with a weak D call TRBD1 (5 bases). The ends were cut back, 1 base at V and 5 bases at J, with 9 bases in the middle. The germline CDR1 and CDR2 sequences are SSHAT and FNYEAQ (reference sequence). The CDR3 runs to 13 residues. The CDR3 region has the DNA TGTGCCAGCAGCTTAGACAGGTACAACGAGCAGTACTTC. Amino acids: CASSLDRYNEQYF. The entire variable domain, with the rest obtained from reference TRBV7-7 and TRBJ2-7, is as follows: GAGVSQSPRYKVTKRGQDVTLRCDPISSHATLYWYQQALGQGPEFLTYFNYEAQPDKSGLPSDRFSAERPEGSISTLTIQRTEQRDSAMYRCASSLDRYNEQYFGPGTRLTVT.

This clonotype has more than one count but fewer than ten. The chain's CDR3 is CAISPDEVYEAFF. The DNA of the CDR3 is TGTGCCATCAGCCCCGATGAAGTGTATGAAGCTTTCTTT. The V gene is TRBV10-3, the J gene TRBJ1-1; D is ambiguous. The CDR3 has 13 residues. Germline V gene lookup returns CDR1 ENHRY and CDR2 SYGVKD. V was shortened by 6 bases and J by 7 bases, with 15 bases between the two germline ends.

The table lists this clonotype with a few counts. V and J are TRBV29-1 and TRBJ1-2; no firm D call. The V end lost 3 bases, the J end lost 8 bases, and 13 bases lay between the germline ends. CDR3 length: 12 amino acids. The germline CDR1 and CDR2 sequences are SQVTM and ANQGSEA. CDR3 DNA: TGCAGCGTTGAGCTGGTGCTAGAAGGCTACACCTTC. It translates to CSVELVLEGYTF.

This clonotype was seen at least ten times. The V call is TRBV28, the J call TRBJ2-2, with 11 bases that match TRBD2. V shed 1 base and J 5 bases; nucleotides not matched to a gene: 6. Germline assignment: CDR1 MDHEN and CDR2 SYDVKM. The CDR3 length is 17 residues. This chain's CDR3 is CASSLYNPSGRTGELFF. The CDR3 bases are TGTGCCAGCAGTTTATACAACCCTAGCGGGAGGACCGGGGAGCTGTTTTTT. Using reference TRBV28 and TRBJ2-2 for the parts outside the CDR3, the full variable domain is DVKVTQSSRYLVKRTGEKVFLECVQDMDHENMFWYRQDPGLGLRLIYFSYDVKMKEKGDIPEGYSVSREKKERFSLILESASTNQTSMYLCASSLYNPSGRTGELFFGEGSRLTVL.

This rearrangement joins TRBV28 to TRBJ1-1; no reliable D call. Germline-derived CDR1 and CDR2 are MDHEN and SYDVKM. The germline V and J ends were trimmed by 2 bases and 0 bases, with 10 bases remaining between them. CDR3 length: 15 amino acids. CDR3 in DNA: TGTGCCAGCAGTTTAATACAGAAGGTGAACACTGAAGCTTTCTTT. Translated, it gives CASSLIQKVNTEAFF.

This chain connects TRBV6-6 to TRBJ2-2, with TRBD2 as a possible D gene (6 bases). The V end lost 6 bases, the J end lost 7 bases, and 12 bases lay between the germline ends. The CDR3 has 13 amino acids. Germline CDR1 reads MNHNY; CDR2 reads SVGAGI (reference sequence). The CDR3 reads CASSQSGFGELFF. The CDR3 region has the DNA TGTGCCAGCAGCCAAAGCGGGTTCGGGGAGCTGTTTTTT.

The chain recombines TRBV6-1 with TRBJ1-1; D gene ambiguous. The CDR3 runs 14 residues. Germline V gene sequence: CDR1 MNHNS, CDR2 SASEGT. The V end lost 3 bases, the J end lost 6 bases, and 14 bases lay between the germline ends. CDR3 amino acids: CASSDNRIWPEAFF. The CDR3 bases are TGTGCCAGCAGTGATAACCGTATCTGGCCTGAAGCTTTCTTT.

The chain couples TRBV5-1 to TRBJ2-7; 7 positions match TRBD2. V lost 2 bases and J lost 2; bases outside the gene matches: 7. CDR1 is SGHRS, CDR2 YFSETQ, per germline. The CDR3 length is 15 residues. The CDR3 bases are TGCGCCAGCAGCTTAACGAGCGGGGCCCCCTACGAGCAGTACTTC. The encoded protein is CASSLTSGAPYEQYF. Looking up the rest from reference TRBV5-1 and TRBJ2-7 gives the full variable domain: KAGVTQTPRYLIKTRGQQVTLSCSPISGHRSVSWYQQTPGQGLQFLFEYFSETQRNKGNFPGRFSGRQFSNSRSEMNVSTLELGDSALYLCASSLTSGAPYEQYFGPGTRLTVT.

The chain couples TRBV27 to TRBJ2-7; D may be TRBD1 (6 bases). V lost 6 bases and J 2 bases, leaving 17 bases between the germline ends. The germline V gene encodes CDR1 MNHEY and CDR2 SMNVEV (reference sequence). The CDR3 extends over 15 amino acids. The chain's CDR3 is CASSASYRETYEQYF. CDR3 coding DNA: TGTGCCAGCAGCGCCTCTTACAGGGAGACCTACGAGCAGTACTTC.

The V and J genes are TRBV29-1 and TRBJ2-7, with TRBD1 identical over 8 bases. Per germline, CDR1 SQVTM and CDR2 ANQGSEA. The J segment lost 4 bases and the V segment lost 7 bases, leaving 6 bases of the junction unmatched. The CDR3 contains 12 residues. CDR3 bases: TGCAGCGGGGGGACAGGCCGTTACGAGCAGTACTTC. Translated: CSGGTGRYEQYF.